This TCR beta chain came from a study of cytomegalovirus exposure and HLA in healthy donors. The PCR used 60 Vbeta and 13 Jbeta primers. Profiled with immunoSEQ multiplex PCR; TCRdb holds only in-frame clones, not every one. This sample yields around 130,000 clones, of which roughly four fifths are seen a single time; approximately 10% belongs to the top ten. Germline V gene lookup returns CDR1 SGHAT and CDR2 FQNNGV. The CDR3 covers 13 residues. V was trimmed by 5 bases and J by 6 bases, leaving 10 bases between them. The clonotype originates from a male donor in good health and CMV-seropositive. Sequenced sample: PBMCs. J is TRBJ2-2 and V is TRBV11-2, with D unresolved. The CDR3 DNA is TGTGCCAGCAGCCTCGTTGGGCCCGGGGAGCTGTTTTTT. It specifies CASSLVGPGELFF.